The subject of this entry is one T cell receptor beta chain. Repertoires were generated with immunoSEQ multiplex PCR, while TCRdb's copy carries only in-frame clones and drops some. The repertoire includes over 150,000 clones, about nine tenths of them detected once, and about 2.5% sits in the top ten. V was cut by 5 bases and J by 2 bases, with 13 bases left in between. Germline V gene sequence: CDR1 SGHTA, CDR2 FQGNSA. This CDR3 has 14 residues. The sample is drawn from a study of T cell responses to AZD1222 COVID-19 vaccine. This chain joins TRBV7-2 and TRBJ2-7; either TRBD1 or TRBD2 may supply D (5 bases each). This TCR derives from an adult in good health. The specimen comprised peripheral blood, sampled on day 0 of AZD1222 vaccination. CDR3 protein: CASSVAGTTYEQYF. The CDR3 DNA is TGTGCCAGCAGCGTCGCCGGGACCACCTACGAGCAGTACTTC.